This T cell receptor (beta chain) was sequenced for a study of shared clonotypes between healthy human individuals (dated by TCRdb to about 2020). Regarding the complete study: Two women and a few men aged 18 to 49 years were included in the cohort. Per donor, three plates each were used for CD4 naive and CD4 memory, two for CD8 naive, and one for CD8 memory. The study deeply sequenced blood TCR repertoires of five healthy adults to estimate repertoire size and the extent of clonotype sharing between individuals. Libraries were prepared and TCR repertoires were sequenced by different laboratories using diverse techniques, in order to increase sequencing depth and limit assay-specific biases. Between about 0.94 and 10 billion PBMCs per donor were obtained by leukapheresis.

Summary of the overall study and its limitations: Sampling was restricted to blood, and TCR repertoires in tissue are likely to differ from TCR repertoires in blood. Because the study included a small number of donors, the genetic and exposure-history diversity represented was limited. Clonotypes shared by all four sorted-subset donors showed higher generation probabilities than non-shared clonotypes. Even with the large sequencing depth, rarefaction of the sorted-subset datasets indicated that sequencing was incomplete. When a few donors were compared, the shared fraction of clonotypes was roughly 4.8% for naive CD4, around 4% for naive CD8, more than 2% for memory CD4, and about 0.36% for memory CD8. Pairwise subsampling led to the expectation that sequencing depth would affect the degree of clonotype sharing among donors. Larger estimated clonotype richness was generally found for naive subsets than for memory subsets.

As regards this clone: There is no known antigen for this receptor. Base qualities were left out, and no much larger clone turns up one base away.

Donors were healthy HIV-negative adults with no recently reported acute infections or vaccinations. All donors were Caucasian adults living in Nashville, Tennessee, USA. CD8 memory samples combined magnetically selected CD45RO+ cells with CCR7-negative CD45RA+ effector memory (TemRA) cells. After blood collection by leukapheresis, PBMCs were isolated using Ficoll-Histopaque density gradient centrifugation and then cryopreserved in the vapor phase of liquid nitrogen. Analytical flow cytometry was used to check the purity and quantity of every magnetically sorted T cell population. From each sorted fraction, genomic DNA was isolated and quantified by UV absorbance on a Nanodrop 2000c. Using the deep immunoSEQ assay, TCR CDR3 regions were amplified from genomic DNA by multiplex PCR. Extracted genomic DNA from each cell subset was spread evenly across all wells of several immunoSEQ 96-well plates, with each plate serving as a replicate. For sorted subsets, around 200 ng genomic DNA, equal to approximately 30,000 T cell genomes, was loaded into each replicate PCR. Purified libraries were quantified with a Qubit 3.0 fluorometer, sized on a Bioanalyzer 2100, and re-quantified with the KAPA Library Quantification kit. Every immunoSEQ 96-well plate was sequenced on a separate single-read 150-cycle Illumina NextSeq 550 flow cell. Per the authors' processing: The immunoSEQ output contained only junctional sequences without quality scores, so filtering could not match that applied to full-length reads. To assign V/J genes and CDR3, sequences were annotated against IMGT germline references using PyIR, a Python wrapper for IgBLAST v1.9. Any read was removed if the V/J assignment was weak (E-value above 1e-6), the CDR3 was missing, or the read contained stop codons, out-of-frame junctions, or ambiguous translated residues. A V3J clonotype was defined by an identical inferred V gene, J gene, and CDR3 amino acid sequence. Percentage overlap between repertoires was calculated by dividing the number of shared unique clonotypes by the size of the smaller repertoire. Richness of each repertoire was evaluated using RTK rarefaction, the Chao1 estimator, and Recon v2.1 estimates of unobserved clonotypes. OLGA was used to compute generation probabilities for all TCRbeta clonotypes that the gDNA method yielded from a handful of donors. The clones in this table, taken by TCRdb from immuneACCESS, are in-frame only. Not every clone is retained; where verified, under half of the shortfall comes from an unresolved V gene, and the cause of the rest is unknown. From that table come the V and J calls and clone size; the DNA was used to work out D and trimming. The sample table records 100,000 or so clones; roughly 66% of these occur just once. Clones ranked in the top ten supply about 24% of the sample.

V loses 4 bases, J loses 0 bases, and the germline ends lie 12 bases apart. The CDR3, from cysteine to phenylalanine, totals 16 residues. Only the CDR3 portion is preserved as DNA: 48 bases, with reading frame beginning at the first base. According to the germline V gene, CDR1 reads MRHNA and CDR2 reads SNTAGT. This sequence was found in a woman in her thirties in good health. The chain is assembled from TRBV6-4 and TRBJ2-2; TRBD1 is a weak D gene call, 5 bases matching. Sequencing was carried out using memory CD8+ T cells sorted from blood. Explained via the paper, the cell subset or site label denotes: CD45RO+ cells pooled with CCR7-negative TemRA cells. The DNA reads as follows: TGTGCCAGCAGTGCCACAGGAGACGCGAACACCGGGGAGCTGTTTTTT. This sequence encodes CASSATGDANTGELFF.